This T cell receptor (beta chain) was captured in a study of CD8+CD57+ T cells in acquired aplastic anemia. Germline V gene lookup returns CDR1 SEHNR and CDR2 FQNEAQ (reference sequence). There are 14 residues in the CDR3. Template material for TCR beta VDJ and CDR3 profiling consisted of genomic DNA. TCRdb itself ran the reads through MiXCR, one entry per CDR3 protein. The table includes around 250,000 distinct CDR3 sequences, around 82% detected once. All patients picked for sequencing had shown, by flow cytometry, an expansion of CD8+CD57+ cells. Of note for this clonotype: The junction departs from germline at one end; a sequencing error may be responsible.

Sample: sorted CD4+, CD8+, or CD8+CD57+ T cells (not recorded which) from PBMCs. The chain combines TRBV7-9 with TRBJ2-3; TRBD2 matches at 9 bases. The clonotype comes from a human donor with aplastic anemia. CDR3 DNA: TGTGCCAGCAGCTTTGAAAGAAGCGGGGGGAGCGAGGATTTT. It yields the protein CASSFERSGGSEDF.